One sample yielded the 29 T cell receptor beta chains listed below, sequenced in a study of blood T cells in healthy people across ages. Primed by a sample-barcoded 5' primer and a J-beta primer mix, a second PCR proceeded for roughly 6 to 12 cycles. One entry per CDR3 protein, called by TCRdb with MiXCR from the 5' RACE reads. The repertoire holds about 970,000 distinct CDR3 sequences, with roughly 51% as singletons. Sequencing was carried out using blood. The origin of the receptors is a woman in her sixties in good health.

This clonotype was seen many times. The genes are TRBV29-1 and TRBJ2-4, with 9 nucleotides matching TRBD1. The CDR3 has 13 residues. The V segment lost 7 bases and the J segment 6 bases; nucleotides outside the gene matches: 7. Germline V CDR1 and CDR2: SQVTM, ANQGSEA. CDR3 region: CSAPGQGGNIQYF. In DNA form, the CDR3 reads TGCAGCGCCCCGGGACAGGGAGGAAACATTCAGTACTTC.

CDR3 in DNA: TGTGCCAGCAGCTTGGGCCAGACCGGGGAGCTGTTTTTT. Translation: CASSLGQTGELFF. The chain carries TRBV9 and TRBJ2-2; D unclear. Germline loops: CDR1 SGDLS, CDR2 YYNGEE. The V gene lost 4 bases and the J gene lost 5 bases, with 9 bases spanning the gap. The CDR3 loop spans 13 amino acids.

This chain links TRBV9 with TRBJ2-1; 8 nucleotides agree with TRBD2. CDR1 is SGDLS, CDR2 YYNGEE, per germline. Germline trimming cut 4 bases from V and 9 bases from J; bases unmatched to any gene: 12. This CDR3 is 15 amino acids long. CDR3 nucleotides: TGTGCCAGCAGCTTGGGACGAGCGGGAGACAGTGAGCAGTTCTTC. Protein product: CASSLGRAGDSEQFF.

This chain connects TRBV6-2 or TRBV6-3 to TRBJ1-2; perhaps TRBD1 as D (5 bases). Trimming removed 6 bases at V and 0 bases at J, with 14 bases between. CDR3 size: 15 residues. The germline V gene encodes CDR1 MNHEY and CDR2 SVGEGT. The CDR3 here is CASSSRGGANYGYTF. CDR3 in DNA: TGTGCCAGCAGCTCAAGGGGTGGTGCTAACTATGGCTACACCTTC.

This chain uses TRBV4-3 with TRBJ1-2; 8 bases are a match to TRBD1. With 3 bases clipped from V and 4 bases from J, the junction kept 4 bases outside the gene matches. CDR1 and CDR2 from the germline V gene are LGHNA and YSLEER. This CDR3 has 14 amino acids. CDR3 amino acids: CASSHPGGAYGYTF. The CDR3 DNA reads as TGCGCCAGCAGCCATCCAGGGGGCGCCTATGGCTACACCTTC.

The table lists this clonotype with a count of one. This rearrangement joins TRBV6-6 to TRBJ1-6; D unclear. V lost 7 bases and J 0 bases, leaving 10 bases between the germline ends. CDR1 and CDR2 from the germline V gene are MNHNY and SVGAGI (reference sequence). The CDR3 runs 15 residues. CDR3 amino acids: CASIMRSSYNSPLHF. CDR3 bases: TGTGCCAGCATCATGAGAAGCTCCTATAATTCACCCCTCCACTTT.

J is TRBJ2-3 and V is TRBV5-1; 8 bases match TRBD1. Germline CDR1 is SGHRS and CDR2 is YFSETQ. The junction had 11 bases not matched to a gene; V was cut back by 5 bases and J by 0 bases. This CDR3 spans 17 amino acids. The CDR3 reads CASRPDRALLSTDTQYF. In DNA form, the CDR3 reads TGCGCCAGCAGACCGGACAGGGCGCTCCTTAGCACAGATACGCAGTATTTT.

This chain links TRBV28 with TRBJ2-4; 7 nucleotides agree with TRBD1. V trimming: 7 bases; J trimming: 3 bases; junction bases outside the gene matches: 6. From germline, CDR1 is MDHEN and CDR2 SYDVKM. The CDR3 is 14 amino acids. CDR3 in amino acids: CASIGAGGKNIQYF. In DNA, the CDR3 is TGTGCCAGCATAGGCGCAGGGGGCAAAAACATTCAGTACTTC.

The V call is TRBV7-2, the J call TRBJ2-1; possible D gene TRBD2, 6 bases. Deletions cut 2 bases from V and 5 bases from J, with 13 bases between. This CDR3 contains 15 residues. Per germline, CDR1 SGHTA and CDR2 FQGNSA. DNA for the CDR3: TGTGCCAGCAGCTTATGGGGGACTCCCGACAATGAGCAGTTCTTC. Translating gives CASSLWGTPDNEQFF. Variable domain in full (rest from reference TRBV7-2 and TRBJ2-1): GAGVSQSPSNKVTEKGKDVELRCDPISGHTALYWYRQSLGQGLEFLIYFQGNSAPDKSGLPSDRFSAERTGGSVSTLTIQRTQQEDSAVYLCASSLWGTPDNEQFFGPGTRLTVL.

DNA of the CDR3: TGCAGTGCTGAGCGGGACCGGGACACCGGGGAGCTGTTTTTT. This translates into CSAERDRDTGELFF. This chain joins TRBV20-1 and TRBJ2-2; 7 bases map to TRBD2. The CDR3 covers 14 residues. Germline V CDR1 and CDR2: DFQATT, SNEGSKA (reference sequence). The V gene end was trimmed by 5 bases and the J gene end by 3 bases; junction bases not matched to a gene: 6.

In this sample, this clonotype turned up a few times. The rearrangement links TRBV12-3 or TRBV12-4 to TRBJ2-1, with TRBD1 matching over 9 bases. Germline trimming cut 2 bases from V and 4 bases from J; bases unmatched to any gene: 9. This CDR3 region has 17 residues. The CDR3 region is CASSLILGTGSYNEQFF. The CDR3 region has the DNA TGTGCCAGCAGTTTAATTCTTGGGACAGGGTCTTACAATGAGCAGTTCTTC.

The rearrangement uses TRBV7-9 and TRBJ2-3; 8 bases are a match to TRBD1. This CDR3 has 14 residues. V shed 5 bases, J shed 9 bases, and the junction held 10 bases outside the gene matches. Germline V gives CDR1 SEHNR, CDR2 FQNEAQ (reference sequence). The CDR3 DNA is TGTGCCAGCAGCAAAGACAGGGGAGTCGAGACGCAGTATTTT. Encoded protein: CASSKDRGVETQYF. Full variable domain (rest looked up from reference TRBV7-9 and TRBJ2-3): DTGVSQNPRHKITKRGQNVTFRCDPISEHNRLYWYRQTLGQGPEFLTYFQNEAQLEKSRLLSDRFSAERPKGSFSTLEIQRTEQGDSAMYLCASSKDRGVETQYFGPGTRLTVL.

This sequence joins TRBV6-5 and TRBJ2-1, with no clear D. Germline CDR1 MNHEY, CDR2 SVGAGI. The CDR3 spans 15 residues. V was cut by 2 bases and J by 5 bases, with 13 bases left in between. CDR3 DNA: TGTGCCAGCAGTTACGAGGCTTTCCCCAACAATGAGCAGTTCTTC. It codes for CASSYEAFPNNEQFF.

The chain couples TRBV12-3 or TRBV12-4 to TRBJ2-2; the D gene is possibly TRBD2 (5 bases). This CDR3 spans 13 amino acids. The V and J ends lost 6 bases and 8 bases respectively, with 13 bases between them. The CDR3 protein is CASSSEGAGELFF. The CDR3 DNA reads as TGTGCCAGCAGCTCAGAGGGTGCGGGGGAGCTGTTTTTT.

The gene calls are TRBV5-6 and TRBJ2-4, with D unclear. Germline V gives CDR1 SGHDT, CDR2 YYEEEE. The V end was cut by 4 bases, the J end by 9 bases, with 8 bases between. This CDR3 comprises 11 residues. CDR3 bases: TGTGCCAGCAGCGCCGACTCCATTCAGTACTTC. Residues: CASSADSIQYF. Based on the CDR3 plus reference TRBV5-6 and TRBJ2-4, the full variable domain is DAGVTQSPTHLIKTRGQQVTLRCSPKSGHDTVSWYQQALGQGPQFIFQYYEEEERQRGNFPDRFSGHQFPNYSSELNVNALLLGDSALYLCASSADSIQYFGAGTRLSVL.

The chain links TRBV12-3 or TRBV12-4 to TRBJ2-1; 7 nucleotides match TRBD1. The CDR3 consists of 13 residues. V lost 7 bases and J lost 8; bases outside the gene matches: 8. The CDR3 loop is CASNPTGKHEQFF. DNA for the CDR3: TGTGCCAGCAACCCGACAGGGAAGCATGAGCAGTTCTTC.

The sample holds a few counts of this clonotype. The chain recombines TRBV29-1 with TRBJ2-1, with D possibly matching TRBD1 (6 bases). Germline V gene sequence: CDR1 SQVTM, CDR2 ANQGSEA. V was cut by 0 bases and J by 0 bases, with 9 bases left in between. The CDR3 length is 15 residues. Here the CDR3 reads CSVEDGGSSYNEQFF. The CDR3 DNA is TGCAGCGTTGAAGATGGGGGCAGCTCCTACAATGAGCAGTTCTTC.

The rearrangement uses TRBV6-5 and TRBJ2-4, with TRBD1 matching 11 bases. Trimming cost V 5 bases and J 13 bases; bases outside gene matches: 16. CDR3 length: 16 residues. Germline V gene sequence: CDR1 MNHEY, CDR2 SVGAGI. CDR3 in DNA: TGTGCCAGCAGTAACCTGGGACAGGGGGGTTACAATGAGCAGTACTTC. It translates to CASSNLGQGGYNEQYF.

This chain uses TRBV20-1 with TRBJ2-7; the D gene is possibly TRBD1 (5 bases). V lost 4 bases and J 4 bases, leaving 20 bases between the germline ends. Germline V CDR1 and CDR2: DFQATT, SNEGSKA (reference sequence). The CDR3 consists of 15 residues. The CDR3 loop reads CSAKGLTEGPYEQYF. The CDR3 region has the DNA TGCAGTGCTAAGGGCCTGACAGAAGGGCCATACGAGCAGTACTTC.

The chain has TRBV30 and TRBJ2-7; D is undetermined. V was clipped by 8 bases and J by 3 bases, with 14 bases between them. The length of the CDR3 is 12 residues. Germline V gene sequence: CDR1 GTSNPN, CDR2 SVGIG (reference sequence). The CDR3 DNA is TGTGCCCTCTATATGGGTTACTACGAGCAGTACTTC. Protein: CALYMGYYEQYF.

The CDR3 loop reads CATSSQTWADTQYF. CDR3 DNA sequence: TGTGCCACCAGCAGTCAAACCTGGGCAGATACGCAGTATTTT. The chain links TRBV15 to TRBJ2-3; D unresolved. The germline V gene encodes CDR1 LNHNV and CDR2 YYDKDF (reference sequence). This CDR3 is built from 14 residues. The germline V and J ends were trimmed by 3 bases and 4 bases, with 11 bases remaining between them.

V is TRBV6-2 or TRBV6-3 and J is TRBJ2-3, with D possibly being TRBD2 (6 bases). CDR1 is MNHEY and CDR2 is SVGEGT in the germline V gene. The V and J ends lost 5 bases and 3 bases respectively, with 15 bases between them. The CDR3 covers 15 residues. This chain's CDR3 is CASSKGYLATDTQYF. CDR3 DNA sequence: TGTGCCAGCAGTAAAGGGTACCTAGCGACAGATACGCAGTATTTT.

This clonotype has only a few counts. The genes are TRBV20-1 and TRBJ2-3; no firm D call. Germline V gene sequence: CDR1 DFQATT, CDR2 SNEGSKA (reference sequence). V lost 1 base and J lost 6, with 11 bases in between. This CDR3 region has 13 residues. The CDR3 bases are TGCAGTGCTAGAGTGCGGCCCCCGGATACGCAGTATTTT. This codes for CSARVRPPDTQYF.

The genes are TRBV20-1 and TRBJ2-3; tentatively, D is TRBD1 or TRBD2 (6 bases each). Germline-derived CDR1 and CDR2 are DFQATT and SNEGSKA (reference sequence). The CDR3 spans 15 residues. Trimming removed 6 bases from V and 10 bases from J, with 26 bases in between. CDR3 in DNA: TGCAGTGCCACGAAAAGAGGGGGGTACTTCGATGCGCAGTATTTT. Translation gives CSATKRGGYFDAQYF.

The gene calls are TRBV7-3 and TRBJ2-5; 8 bases fit TRBD1. V lost 5 bases to trimming and J lost 11 bases; unmatched junction nucleotides: 16. The CDR3 contains 15 residues. CDR1 is SGHTA, CDR2 FQGTGA, per germline. The CDR3 nucleotides are TGTGCCAGCAGCCGAGGACAGGGCGATATGGTTGAGCAGTACTTC. It yields the protein CASSRGQGDMVEQYF.

The CDR3 spells CASSLAASSRRYEQYF. For the CDR3, the DNA is TGTGCCAGCAGCTTAGCGGCGTCGTCTAGGAGATACGAGCAGTACTTC. The chain recombines TRBV7-9 with TRBJ2-7; D is ambiguous. Germline CDR1 and CDR2: SEHNR and FQNEAQ (reference sequence). The CDR3 extends over 16 amino acids. The germline V and J ends were trimmed by 0 bases and 4 bases, with 16 bases remaining between them.

V gene TRBV9 combines with J gene TRBJ1-6; TRBD1 might be the D (5 bases). The CDR3 consists of 15 residues. Germline CDR1 is SGDLS and CDR2 is YYNGEE. Trimming cost V 2 bases and J 13 bases, with 19 bases left between them. CDR3 region: CASSVQAGVGAPLHF. The CDR3 nucleotides are TGTGCCAGCAGCGTTCAAGCCGGGGTCGGGGCGCCCCTCCACTTT.

This chain connects TRBV7-8 to TRBJ2-7, with 8 positions matching TRBD2. The junction had 16 bases not matched to a gene; V was cut back by 1 base and J by 2 bases. CDR3 length: 19 residues. Germline CDR1 reads SGHVS; CDR2 reads FQNEAQ. CDR3 coding DNA: TGTGCCAGCAGCTTAGGGCCTTCGGGCGAACTAGCGGCCACCTACGAGCAGTACTTC. Its translation is CASSLGPSGELAATYEQYF.

The chain joins TRBV20-1 to TRBJ2-5; no clear D. The CDR3 is made up of 11 amino acids. V lost 3 bases and J 2 bases, leaving 4 bases between the germline ends. The germline CDR1 and CDR2 sequences are DFQATT and SNEGSKA (reference sequence). CDR3 nucleotide sequence: TGCAGTGCTAGCGAGCAAGAGACCCAGTACTTC. Translated, it gives CSASEQETQYF.